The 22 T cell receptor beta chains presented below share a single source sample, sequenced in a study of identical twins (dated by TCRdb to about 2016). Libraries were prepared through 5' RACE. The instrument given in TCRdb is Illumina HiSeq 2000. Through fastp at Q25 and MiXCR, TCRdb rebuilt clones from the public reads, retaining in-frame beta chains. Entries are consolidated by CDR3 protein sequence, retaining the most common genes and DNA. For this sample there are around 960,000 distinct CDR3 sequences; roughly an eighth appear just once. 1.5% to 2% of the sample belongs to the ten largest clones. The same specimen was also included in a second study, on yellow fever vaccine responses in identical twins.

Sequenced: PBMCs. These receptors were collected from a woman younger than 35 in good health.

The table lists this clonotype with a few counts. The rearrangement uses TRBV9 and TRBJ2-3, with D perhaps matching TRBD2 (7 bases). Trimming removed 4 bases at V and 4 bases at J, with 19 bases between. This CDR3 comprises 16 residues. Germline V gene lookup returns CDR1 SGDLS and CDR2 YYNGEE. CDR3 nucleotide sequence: TGTGCCAGCAGCTTCCCGGGGGCGGGAGAAGCAGATACGCAGTATTTT. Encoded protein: CASSFPGAGEADTQYF.

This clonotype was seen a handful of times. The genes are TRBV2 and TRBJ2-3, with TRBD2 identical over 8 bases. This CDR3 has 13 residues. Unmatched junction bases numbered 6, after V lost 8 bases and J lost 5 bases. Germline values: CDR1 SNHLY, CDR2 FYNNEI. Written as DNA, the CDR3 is TGTGCCAGCGTGGCGGGAGGCAGAGATACGCAGTATTTT. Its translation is CASVAGGRDTQYF.

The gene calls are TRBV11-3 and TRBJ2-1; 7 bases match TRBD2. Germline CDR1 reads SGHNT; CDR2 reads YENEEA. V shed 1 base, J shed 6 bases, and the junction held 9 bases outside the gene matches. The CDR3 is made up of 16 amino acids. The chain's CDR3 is CASSLAIGLVVNEQFF. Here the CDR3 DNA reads TGTGCCAGCAGCTTAGCCATAGGACTAGTTGTCAATGAGCAGTTCTTC.

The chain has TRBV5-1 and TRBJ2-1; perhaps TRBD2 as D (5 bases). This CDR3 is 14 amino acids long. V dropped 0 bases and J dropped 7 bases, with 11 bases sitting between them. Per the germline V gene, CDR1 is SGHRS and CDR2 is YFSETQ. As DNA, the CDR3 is TGCGCCAGCAGCTTGGGGGAGAATTATAATGAGCAGTTCTTC. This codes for CASSLGENYNEQFF. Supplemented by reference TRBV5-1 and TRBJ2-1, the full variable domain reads KAGVTQTPRYLIKTRGQQVTLSCSPISGHRSVSWYQQTPGQGLQFLFEYFSETQRNKGNFPGRFSGRQFSNSRSEMNVSTLELGDSALYLCASSLGENYNEQFFGPGTRLTVL.

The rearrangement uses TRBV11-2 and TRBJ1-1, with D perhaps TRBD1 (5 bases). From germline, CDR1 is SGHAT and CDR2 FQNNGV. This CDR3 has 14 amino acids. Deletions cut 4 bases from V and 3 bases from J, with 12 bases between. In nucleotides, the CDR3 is TGTGCCAGCAGCTCGCGGCAGACAGACACTGAAGCTTTCTTT. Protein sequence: CASSSRQTDTEAFF.

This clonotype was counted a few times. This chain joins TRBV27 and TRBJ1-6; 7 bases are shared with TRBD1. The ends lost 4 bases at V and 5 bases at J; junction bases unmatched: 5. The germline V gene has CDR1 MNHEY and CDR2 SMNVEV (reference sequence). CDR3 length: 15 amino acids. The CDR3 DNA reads TGTGCCAGCAGTTGGGGAGGGACAGATAATTCACCCCTCCACTTT. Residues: CASSWGGTDNSPLHF.

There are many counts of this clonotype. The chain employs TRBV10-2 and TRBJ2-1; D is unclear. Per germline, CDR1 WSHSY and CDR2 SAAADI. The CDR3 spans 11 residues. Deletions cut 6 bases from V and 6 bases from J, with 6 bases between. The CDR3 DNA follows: TGCGCCAGCAGAGCTGGCAATGAGCAGTTCTTC. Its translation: CASRAGNEQFF.

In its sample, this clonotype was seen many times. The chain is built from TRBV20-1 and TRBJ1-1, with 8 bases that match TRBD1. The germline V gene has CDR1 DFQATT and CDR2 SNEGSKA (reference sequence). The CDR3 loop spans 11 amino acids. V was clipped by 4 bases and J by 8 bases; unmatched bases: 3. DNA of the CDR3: TGCAGTGCTATCCGGACAGGGGAAGCTTTCTTT. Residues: CSAIRTGEAFF.

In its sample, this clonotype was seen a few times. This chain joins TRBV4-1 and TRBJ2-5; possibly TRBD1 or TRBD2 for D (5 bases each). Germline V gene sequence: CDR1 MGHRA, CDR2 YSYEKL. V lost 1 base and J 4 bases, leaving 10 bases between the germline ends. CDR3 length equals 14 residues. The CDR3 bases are TGCGCCAGCAGCCAAGGTCCAGGGACAGAGACCCAGTACTTC. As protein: CASSQGPGTETQYF.

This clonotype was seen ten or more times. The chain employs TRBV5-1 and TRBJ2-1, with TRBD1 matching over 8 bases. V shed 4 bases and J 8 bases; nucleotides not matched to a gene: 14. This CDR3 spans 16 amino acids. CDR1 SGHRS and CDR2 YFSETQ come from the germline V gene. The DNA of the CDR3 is TGCGCCAGCAGCCGGGGGAGGAGACAGGGGTTTGATGAGCAGTTCTTC. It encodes CASSRGRRQGFDEQFF.

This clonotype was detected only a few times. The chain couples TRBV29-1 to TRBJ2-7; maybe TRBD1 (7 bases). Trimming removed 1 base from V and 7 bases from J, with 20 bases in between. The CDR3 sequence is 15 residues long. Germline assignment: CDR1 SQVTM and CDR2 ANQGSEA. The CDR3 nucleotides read TGCAGCGTTGAAGGCGGTGTCAGGGGGGCAAGGGAGCAGTACTTC. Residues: CSVEGGVRGAREQYF.

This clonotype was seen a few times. The CDR3 region has the DNA TGTGCCAGCAGCTCCCCCCAAACTAGCGGGTCCTCCTACGAGCAGTACTTC. This gives the protein CASSSPQTSGSSYEQYF. The rearrangement uses TRBV11-3 and TRBJ2-7, with TRBD2 matching 9 bases. CDR3 size: 17 residues. Germline CDR1 reads SGHNT; CDR2 reads YENEEA. Losses at the gene ends were 4 bases for V and 0 bases for J; bases not matched to a gene: 10.

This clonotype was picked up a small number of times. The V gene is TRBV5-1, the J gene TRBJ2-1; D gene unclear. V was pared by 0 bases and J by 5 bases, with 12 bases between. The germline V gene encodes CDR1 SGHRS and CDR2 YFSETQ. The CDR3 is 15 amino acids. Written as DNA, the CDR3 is TGCGCCAGCAGCTTGGACGCGGCGGCCGACAATGAGCAGTTCTTC. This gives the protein CASSLDAAADNEQFF.

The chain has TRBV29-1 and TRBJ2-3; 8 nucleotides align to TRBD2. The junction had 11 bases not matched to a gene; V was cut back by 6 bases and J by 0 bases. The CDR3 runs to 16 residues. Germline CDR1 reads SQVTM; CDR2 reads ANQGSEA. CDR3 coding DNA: TGCAGCGTCGTTGGCTTAGCTAGCGGGAGCACAGATACGCAGTATTTT. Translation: CSVVGLASGSTDTQYF.

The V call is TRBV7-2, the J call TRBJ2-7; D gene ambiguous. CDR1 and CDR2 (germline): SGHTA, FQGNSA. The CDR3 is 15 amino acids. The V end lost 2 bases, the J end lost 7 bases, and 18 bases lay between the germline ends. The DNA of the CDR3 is TGTGCCAGCAGCTTATCGTCCACGGGTGGGTTGGAGCAGTACGTC. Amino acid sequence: CASSLSSTGGLEQYV.

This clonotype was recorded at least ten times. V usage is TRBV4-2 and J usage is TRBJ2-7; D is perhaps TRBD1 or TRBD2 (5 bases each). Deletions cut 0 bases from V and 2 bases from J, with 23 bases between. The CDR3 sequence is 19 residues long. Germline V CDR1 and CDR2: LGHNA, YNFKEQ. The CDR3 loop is CASSQDLNVVRGSAYEQYF. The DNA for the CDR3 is TGTGCCAGCAGCCAAGATTTGAATGTTGTGAGGGGTTCAGCCTACGAGCAGTACTTC.

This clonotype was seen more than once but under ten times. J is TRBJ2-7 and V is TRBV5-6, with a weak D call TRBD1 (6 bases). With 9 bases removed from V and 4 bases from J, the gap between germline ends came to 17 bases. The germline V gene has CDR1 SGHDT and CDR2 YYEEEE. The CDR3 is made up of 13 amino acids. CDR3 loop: CATGRGTAYEQYF. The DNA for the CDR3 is TGTGCCACCGGCAGGGGTACGGCTTACGAGCAGTACTTC. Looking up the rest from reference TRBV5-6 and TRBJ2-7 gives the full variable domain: DAGVTQSPTHLIKTRGQQVTLRCSPKSGHDTVSWYQQALGQGPQFIFQYYEEEERQRGNFPDRFSGHQFPNYSSELNVNALLLGDSALYLCATGRGTAYEQYFGPGTRLTVT.

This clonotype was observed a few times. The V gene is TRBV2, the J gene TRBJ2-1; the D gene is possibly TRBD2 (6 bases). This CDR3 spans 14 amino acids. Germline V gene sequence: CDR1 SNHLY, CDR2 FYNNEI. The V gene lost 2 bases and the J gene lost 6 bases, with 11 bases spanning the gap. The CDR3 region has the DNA TGTGCCAGCAGTGAACAGGGCGGGATCAATGAGCAGTTCTTC. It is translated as CASSEQGGINEQFF.

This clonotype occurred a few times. CDR3 residues: CASSQGQGRDEQYV. Written as DNA, the CDR3 is TGTGCCAGCAGCCAAGGACAGGGACGCGACGAGCAGTACGTC. The V call is TRBV3-1, the J call TRBJ2-7; TRBD1 aligns across 7 bases. This CDR3 spans 14 amino acids. Germline values: CDR1 LGHDT, CDR2 YNNKEL (reference sequence). Germline trimming cut 1 base from V and 5 bases from J; bases unmatched to any gene: 5.

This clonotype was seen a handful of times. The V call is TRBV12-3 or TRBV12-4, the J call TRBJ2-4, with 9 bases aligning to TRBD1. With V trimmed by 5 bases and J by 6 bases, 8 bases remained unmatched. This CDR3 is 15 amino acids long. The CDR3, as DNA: TGTGCCAGCAGTGCCACCGGGACAGGGAGAAACATTCAGTACTTC. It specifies CASSATGTGRNIQYF.

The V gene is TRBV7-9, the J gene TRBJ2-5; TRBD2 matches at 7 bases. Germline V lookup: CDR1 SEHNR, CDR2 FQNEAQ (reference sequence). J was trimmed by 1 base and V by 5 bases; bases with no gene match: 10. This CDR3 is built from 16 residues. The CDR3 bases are TGTGCCAGCAGCCCGAGTCAGCGGGGCGTCCAAGAGACCCAGTACTTC. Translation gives CASSPSQRGVQETQYF.

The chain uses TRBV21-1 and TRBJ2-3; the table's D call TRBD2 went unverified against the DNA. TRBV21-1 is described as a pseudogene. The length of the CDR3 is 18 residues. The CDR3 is CASSRWRGTRKSTDTQYF. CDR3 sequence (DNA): TGTGCCAGCAGCCGGTGGAGGGGGACTAGGAAAAGCACAGATACGCAGTATTTT.